The subject of this entry is one T cell receptor (beta chain). V shed 1 base, J shed 3 bases, and the junction held 2 bases outside the gene matches. The germline gives CDR1 SEHNR, CDR2 FQNEAQ (reference sequence). The CDR3 has 14 residues. The data derive from a study of early T cells in non-severe SARS-CoV-2 infection. Each single cDNA molecule received a unique molecular identifier. MiXCR was run by TCRdb on the 5' RACE reads, yielding one entry per CDR3 protein. The table lists approximately 97,000 distinct CDR3 sequences, around 10% of them singletons. V gene TRBV7-9 combines with J gene TRBJ2-7; 8 bases are shared with TRBD2. Sequenced here: whole blood, sampled at baseline. The TCR originated in an adult who was a healthcare worker with PCR-confirmed SARS-CoV-2 infection or an uninfected control (not recorded which). CDR3 residues: CASSLVLAGYEQYF. For the CDR3, the DNA is TGTGCCAGCAGCTTAGTTCTAGCGGGCTACGAGCAGTACTTC.